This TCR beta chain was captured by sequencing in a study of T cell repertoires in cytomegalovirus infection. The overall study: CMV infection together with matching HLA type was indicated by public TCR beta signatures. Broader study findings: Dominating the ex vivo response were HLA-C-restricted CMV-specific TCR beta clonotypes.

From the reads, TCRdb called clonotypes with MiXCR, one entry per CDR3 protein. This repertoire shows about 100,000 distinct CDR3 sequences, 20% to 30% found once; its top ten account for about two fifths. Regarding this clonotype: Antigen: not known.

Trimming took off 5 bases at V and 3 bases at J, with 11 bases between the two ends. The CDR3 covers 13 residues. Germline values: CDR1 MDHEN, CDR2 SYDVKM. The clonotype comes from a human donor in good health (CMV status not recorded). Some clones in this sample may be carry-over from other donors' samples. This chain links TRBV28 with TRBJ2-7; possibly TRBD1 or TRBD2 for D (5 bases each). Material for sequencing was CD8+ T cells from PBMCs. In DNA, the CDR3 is TGTGCCAGCAGTCCCCGGGGCCGCTACGAGCAGTACTTC. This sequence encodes CASSPRGRYEQYF.